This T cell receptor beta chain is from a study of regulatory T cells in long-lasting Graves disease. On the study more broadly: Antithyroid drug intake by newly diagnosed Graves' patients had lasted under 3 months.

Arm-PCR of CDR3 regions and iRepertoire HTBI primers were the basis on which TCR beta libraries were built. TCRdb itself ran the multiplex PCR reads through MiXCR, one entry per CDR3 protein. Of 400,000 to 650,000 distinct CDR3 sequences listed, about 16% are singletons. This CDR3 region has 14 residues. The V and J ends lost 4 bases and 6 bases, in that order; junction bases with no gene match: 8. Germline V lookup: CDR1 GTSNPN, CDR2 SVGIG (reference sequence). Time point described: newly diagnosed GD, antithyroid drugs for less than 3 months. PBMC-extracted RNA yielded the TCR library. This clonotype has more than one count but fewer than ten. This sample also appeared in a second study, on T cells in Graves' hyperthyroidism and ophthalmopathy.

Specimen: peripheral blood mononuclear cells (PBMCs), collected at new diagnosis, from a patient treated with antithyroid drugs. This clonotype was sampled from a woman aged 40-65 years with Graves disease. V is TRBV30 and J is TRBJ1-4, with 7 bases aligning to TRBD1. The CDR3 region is CAWNRGQFDEKLFF. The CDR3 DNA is TGTGCCTGGAACCGGGGACAGTTCGATGAAAAACTGTTTTTT.